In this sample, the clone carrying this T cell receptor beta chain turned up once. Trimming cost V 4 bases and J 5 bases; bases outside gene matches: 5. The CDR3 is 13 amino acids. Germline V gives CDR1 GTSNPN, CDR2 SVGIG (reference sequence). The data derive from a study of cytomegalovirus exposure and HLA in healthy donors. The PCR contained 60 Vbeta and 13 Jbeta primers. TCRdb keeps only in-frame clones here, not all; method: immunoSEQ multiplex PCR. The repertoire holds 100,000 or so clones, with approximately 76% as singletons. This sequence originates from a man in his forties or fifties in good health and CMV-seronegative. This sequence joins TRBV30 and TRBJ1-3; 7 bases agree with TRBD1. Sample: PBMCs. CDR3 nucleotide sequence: TGTGCCTGGACGGCAGGGGGAAGAAACACCATATATTTT. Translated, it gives CAWTAGGRNTIYF.